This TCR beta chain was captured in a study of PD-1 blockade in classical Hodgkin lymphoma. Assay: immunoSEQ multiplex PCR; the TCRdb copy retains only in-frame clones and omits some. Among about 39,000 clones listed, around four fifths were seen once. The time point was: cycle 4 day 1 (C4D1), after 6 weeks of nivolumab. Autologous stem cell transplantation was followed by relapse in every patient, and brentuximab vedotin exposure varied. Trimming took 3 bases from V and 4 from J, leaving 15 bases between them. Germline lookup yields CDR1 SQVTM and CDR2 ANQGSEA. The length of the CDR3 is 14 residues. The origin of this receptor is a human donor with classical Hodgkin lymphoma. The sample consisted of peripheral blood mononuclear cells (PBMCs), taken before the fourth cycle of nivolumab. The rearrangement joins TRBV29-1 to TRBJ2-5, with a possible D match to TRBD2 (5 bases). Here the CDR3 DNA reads TGCAGCGTTGATCGGGGATCGCGAGGAGAGACCCAGTACTTC. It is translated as CSVDRGSRGETQYF.